A selection of T cell receptor beta chains follows, all from one sample in a study of cytomegalovirus exposure and HLA in healthy donors. Produced via immunoSEQ multiplex PCR; TCRdb's table is partial and in-frame only. The table lists around 150,000 clones, about 88% of them singletons, with more than 2% in the top ten. The sequenced material came from PBMCs. The receptors come from a man aged 18-30 years in good health and CMV-seropositive. Both conserved end residues are part of each CDR3. Each record gives: J gene, V gene, D gene, clone size, CDR3 protein. D genes are given only for firm matches. Clone size is shown for a subset of rows, as once, few, many or a class of expanded clone.

J gene: TRBJ2-7; V gene: TRBV11-3; D gene: .; clone size: .; CDR3 protein: CASSLGGGTYEQYF
J gene: TRBJ1-1; V gene: TRBV7-9; D gene: .; clone size: .; CDR3 protein: CASSFSGNEAFF
J gene: TRBJ2-7; V gene: TRBV6-1; D gene: TRBD2; clone size: .; CDR3 protein: CASSERAGGASYEQYF
J gene: TRBJ2-7; V gene: TRBV7-2; D gene: .; clone size: .; CDR3 protein: CASSPRGHYEQYF
J gene: TRBJ2-5; V gene: TRBV7-9; D gene: TRBD2; clone size: few; CDR3 protein: CASSPGSGGRRETQYF
J gene: TRBJ2-1; V gene: TRBV18; D gene: .; clone size: .; CDR3 protein: CASSRGQSYNEQFF
J gene: TRBJ1-1; V gene: TRBV20-1; D gene: .; clone size: .; CDR3 protein: CSARWQGVGFF
J gene: TRBJ1-2; V gene: TRBV30; D gene: .; clone size: .; CDR3 protein: CAWSVLRTFGQSDAANYGYTF
J gene: TRBJ1-4; V gene: TRBV10-3; D gene: TRBD1; clone size: .; CDR3 protein: CAIGTGGRSEKLFF
J gene: TRBJ1-4; V gene: TRBV7-2; D gene: TRBD1; clone size: .; CDR3 protein: CASSYDRATNEKLFF
J gene: TRBJ2-7; V gene: TRBV29-1; D gene: TRBD1; clone size: once; CDR3 protein: CSVEDRDRATYEQYF
J gene: TRBJ1-1; V gene: TRBV6-6; D gene: .; clone size: few; CDR3 protein: CASSYSEGWNTEAFF
J gene: TRBJ2-3; V gene: TRBV6-5; D gene: TRBD2; clone size: .; CDR3 protein: CASTLAGATTDTQYF
J gene: TRBJ2-7; V gene: TRBV20-1; D gene: .; clone size: .; CDR3 protein: CSARWAFEQYF
J gene: TRBJ1-6; V gene: TRBV30; D gene: .; clone size: .; CDR3 protein: CAWTGQVNSPLHF
J gene: TRBJ1-1; V gene: TRBV2; D gene: .; clone size: .; CDR3 protein: CASSEGVGGAFF
J gene: TRBJ2-7; V gene: TRBV6-1; D gene: TRBD1; clone size: once; CDR3 protein: CASRGDSREQYF
J gene: TRBJ1-1; V gene: TRBV11-3; D gene: .; clone size: .; CDR3 protein: CASSSLWNTEAFF
J gene: TRBJ1-4; V gene: TRBV23-1; D gene: .; clone size: .; CDR3 protein: CASSQSTGYWHYEKLFF
J gene: TRBJ2-1; V gene: TRBV6-5; D gene: .; clone size: medium-sized; CDR3 protein: CASSSGTFDEQFF
J gene: TRBJ1-1; V gene: TRBV4-3; D gene: .; clone size: .; CDR3 protein: CASSQASGAEGNTEAFF
J gene: TRBJ1-5; V gene: TRBV19; D gene: .; clone size: .; CDR3 protein: CASSIPLSNQPQHF
J gene: TRBJ2-5; V gene: TRBV5-1; D gene: TRBD2; clone size: .; CDR3 protein: CASSLVRLAGGNRSKETQYF
J gene: TRBJ2-3; V gene: TRBV7-3; D gene: TRBD1; clone size: .; CDR3 protein: CASSRQGSGTDTQYF
J gene: TRBJ2-3; V gene: TRBV5-1; D gene: .; clone size: .; CDR3 protein: CASSLTSPSTDTQYF
J gene: TRBJ2-3; V gene: TRBV19; D gene: .; clone size: .; CDR3 protein: CASTLGPHGRTDTQYF
J gene: TRBJ1-1; V gene: TRBV7-8; D gene: .; clone size: .; CDR3 protein: CASSQGGYTEAFF
J gene: TRBJ2-7; V gene: TRBV5-6; D gene: TRBD1; clone size: .; CDR3 protein: CASSSGQQTYEQYF
J gene: TRBJ2-5; V gene: TRBV9; D gene: .; clone size: .; CDR3 protein: CASSVGAIQQETQYF
J gene: TRBJ2-2; V gene: TRBV7-8; D gene: TRBD2; clone size: .; CDR3 protein: CASSFTSGNTGELFF
J gene: TRBJ1-4; V gene: TRBV27; D gene: TRBD1; clone size: .; CDR3 protein: CASSSRQGAGEKLFF
J gene: TRBJ1-2; V gene: TRBV7-9; D gene: TRBD1; clone size: few; CDR3 protein: CASSLGQGNDGYTF